This section outlines one T cell receptor beta chain sequence together with its context. Its antigen is as yet unknown. Sequencing was performed with immunoSEQ multiplex PCR; in TCRdb, only in-frame clones are kept and a portion is missing. The sample carries fewer than 75,000 clones, roughly 90% recorded once. This record belongs to a study of graft-versus-host responses after intestinal transplantation. The CDR3 loop spans 13 amino acids. The germline V gene has CDR1 SGHVS and CDR2 FQNEAQ. The ends were cut back, 5 bases at V and 1 base at J, with 8 bases in the middle. Study results and limitations: Among recipient marrow samples, GvH clones were found; some appeared first in ileum or blood.

Source: PBMCs, taken 26 days after transplant. The chain links TRBV7-8 to TRBJ1-1; D is ambiguous. This TCR was recovered from a human patient who received an intestinal transplant, so some T cells may come from the graft donor. The CDR3 loop reads CASSASKNTEAFF. CDR3 nucleotide sequence: TGTGCCAGCAGCGCGAGCAAGAACACTGAAGCTTTCTTT. The complete variable domain, with remaining parts taken from reference TRBV7-8 and TRBJ1-1, reads GAGVSQSPRYKVAKRGQDVALRCDPISGHVSLFWYQQALGQGPEFLTYFQNEAQLDKSGLPSDRFFAERPEGSVSTLKIQRTQQEDSAVYLCASSASKNTEAFFGQGTRLTVV.